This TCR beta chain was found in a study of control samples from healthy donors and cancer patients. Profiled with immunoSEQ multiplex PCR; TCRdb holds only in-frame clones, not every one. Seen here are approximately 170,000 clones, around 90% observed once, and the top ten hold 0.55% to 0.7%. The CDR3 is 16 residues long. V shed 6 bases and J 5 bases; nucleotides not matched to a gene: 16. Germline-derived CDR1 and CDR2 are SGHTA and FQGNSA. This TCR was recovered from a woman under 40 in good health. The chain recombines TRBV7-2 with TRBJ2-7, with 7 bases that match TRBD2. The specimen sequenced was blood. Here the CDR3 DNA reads TGTGCCAGCAGTTTAAGACTAGCCCCGGAGGTACACGAGCAGTACTTC. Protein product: CASSLRLAPEVHEQYF.